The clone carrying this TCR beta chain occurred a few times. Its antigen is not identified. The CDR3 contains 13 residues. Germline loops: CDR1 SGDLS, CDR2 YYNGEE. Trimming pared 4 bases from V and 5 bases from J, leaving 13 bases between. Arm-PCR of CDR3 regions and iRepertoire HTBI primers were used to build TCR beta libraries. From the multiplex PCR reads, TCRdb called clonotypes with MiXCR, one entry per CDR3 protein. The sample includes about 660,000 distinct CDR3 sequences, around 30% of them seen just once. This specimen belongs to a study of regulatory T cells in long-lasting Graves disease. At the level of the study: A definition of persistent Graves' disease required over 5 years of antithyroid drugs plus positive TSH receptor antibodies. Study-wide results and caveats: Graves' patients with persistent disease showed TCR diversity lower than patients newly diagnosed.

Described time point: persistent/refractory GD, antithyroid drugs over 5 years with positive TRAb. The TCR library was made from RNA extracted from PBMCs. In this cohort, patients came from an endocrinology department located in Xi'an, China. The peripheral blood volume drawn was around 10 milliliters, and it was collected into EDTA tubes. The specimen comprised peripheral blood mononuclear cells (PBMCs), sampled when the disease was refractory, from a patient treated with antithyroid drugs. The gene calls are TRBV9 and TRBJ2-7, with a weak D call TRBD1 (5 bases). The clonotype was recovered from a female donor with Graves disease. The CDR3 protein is CASSPTETNEQYF. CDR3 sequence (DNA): TGTGCCAGCAGCCCGACAGAGACCAACGAGCAGTACTTC.